This TCR beta chain was sequenced during a study of identical twins. MiXCR was run by TCRdb on the 5' RACE reads, yielding one entry per CDR3 protein. The sample has a few hundred thousand distinct CDR3 sequences, roughly 8.6% seen once; the top ten hold approximately 2%. V dropped 7 bases and J dropped 4 bases, with 8 bases sitting between them. Germline-derived CDR1 and CDR2 are DFQATT and SNEGSKA (reference sequence). The CDR3 totals 11 residues. This clonotype appeared many times. This same sample was also part of a study on yellow fever vaccine responses in identical twins.

This receptor was identified in a woman aged 18-29 years in good health. The J gene is TRBJ2-1, the V gene TRBV20-1; D unclear. Material for sequencing was memory (CD45RO+) T cells sorted from blood. The CDR3 DNA reads TGCAGTGTTGTTCGGTACAATGAGCAGTTCTTC. Translation: CSVVRYNEQFF.